The 5 T cell receptor beta chains reported below all come from one sample, sequenced in a study of T cells after yellow fever vaccination. Each CDR3 protein is one row after TCRdb ran MiXCR on the 5' RACE reads. This table holds roughly 340,000 distinct CDR3 sequences, 3.5% to 4.5% found once. This specimen consisted of PBMCs, obtained 5 days after the yellow fever booster vaccination. These receptors came from a man younger than 30 who received the YFV17D yellow fever vaccine.

The CDR3 DNA sequence: TGCAGCGTGGGACAGGGCCGGGACGAGCAGTACTTC. This codes for CSVGQGRDEQYF. The chain has TRBV29-1 and TRBJ2-7; 9 bases agree with TRBD1. Germline V gives CDR1 SQVTM, CDR2 ANQGSEA. CDR3 length: 12 residues. V shed 6 bases, J shed 5 bases, and the junction held 5 bases outside the gene matches.

This clonotype was picked up a small number of times. This chain links TRBV6-5 with TRBJ1-4; D is unresolved. The V and J ends lost 8 bases and 8 bases respectively, with 18 bases between them. CDR1 MNHEY and CDR2 SVGAGI come from the germline V gene. CDR3 length: 14 amino acids. CDR3 sequence (DNA): TGTGCCAGCTGCCCCTTCGGGATTGAAGAAAAACTGTTTTTT. It translates to CASCPFGIEEKLFF.

This clonotype was found a few times. The V and J genes are TRBV18 and TRBJ1-3; 8 nucleotides align to TRBD1. V was clipped by 6 bases and J by 2 bases; unmatched bases: 6. Per germline, CDR1 KGHSH and CDR2 LQKENI. This CDR3 contains 15 residues. The chain's CDR3 is CASSDTGQAGNTIYF. The CDR3 DNA reads as TGTGCCAGCTCGGACACGGGACAGGCTGGAAACACCATATATTTT.

In its sample, this clonotype was seen a few times. The chain joins TRBV27 to TRBJ2-2; D remains unclear. Germline-derived CDR1 and CDR2 are MNHEY and SMNVEV (reference sequence). V shed 5 bases and J shed 7 bases, with 11 bases lying between them. The CDR3 covers 13 residues. The CDR3 bases are TGTGCCAGCAGTAATGAGTTCTTCGGGGAGCTGTTTTTT. Translation: CASSNEFFGELFF.

This clonotype appeared many times. The rearrangement uses TRBV5-1 and TRBJ2-5; TRBD1 agrees at 7 bases. Germline values: CDR1 SGHRS, CDR2 YFSETQ. The CDR3 runs to 15 residues. Trimming took 4 bases from V and 3 from J; bases not matched to a gene: 9. CDR3 bases: TGCGCCAGCAGCCGAACAGGGGCACACGAAGAGACCCAGTACTTC. It yields the protein CASSRTGAHEETQYF.